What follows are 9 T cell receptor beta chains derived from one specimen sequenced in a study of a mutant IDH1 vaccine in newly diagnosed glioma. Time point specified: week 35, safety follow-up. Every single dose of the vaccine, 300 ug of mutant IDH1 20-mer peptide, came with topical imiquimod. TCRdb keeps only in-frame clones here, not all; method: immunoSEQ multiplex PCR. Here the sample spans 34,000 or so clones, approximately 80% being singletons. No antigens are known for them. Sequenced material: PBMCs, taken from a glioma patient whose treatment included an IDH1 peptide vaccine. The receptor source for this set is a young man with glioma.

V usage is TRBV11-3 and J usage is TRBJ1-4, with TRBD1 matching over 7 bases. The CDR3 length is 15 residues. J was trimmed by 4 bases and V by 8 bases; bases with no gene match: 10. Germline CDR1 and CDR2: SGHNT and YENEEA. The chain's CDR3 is CASRYLGTVNEKLFF. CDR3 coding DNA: TGTGCCAGCCGCTACCTAGGGACAGTTAATGAAAAACTGTTTTTT.

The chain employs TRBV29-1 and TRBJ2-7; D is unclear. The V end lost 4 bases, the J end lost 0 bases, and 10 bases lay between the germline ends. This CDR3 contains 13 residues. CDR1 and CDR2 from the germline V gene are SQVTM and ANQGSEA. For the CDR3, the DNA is TGCAGCGTTGGTAGGGTTGGCTCCTACGAGCAGTACTTC. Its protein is CSVGRVGSYEQYF.

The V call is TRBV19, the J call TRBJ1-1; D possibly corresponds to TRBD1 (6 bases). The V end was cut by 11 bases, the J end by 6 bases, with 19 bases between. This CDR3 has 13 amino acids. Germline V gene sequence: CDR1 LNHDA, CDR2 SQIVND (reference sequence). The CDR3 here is CAVQGGGWAEAFF. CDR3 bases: TGTGCCGTACAGGGAGGGGGGTGGGCTGAAGCTTTCTTT.

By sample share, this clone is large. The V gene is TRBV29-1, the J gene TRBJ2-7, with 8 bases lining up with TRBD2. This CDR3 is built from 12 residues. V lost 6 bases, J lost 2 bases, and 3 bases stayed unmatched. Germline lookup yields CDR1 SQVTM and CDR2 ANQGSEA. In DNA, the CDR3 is TGCAGCGTCCCTAGCGGGCCCTACGAGCAGTACTTC. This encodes CSVPSGPYEQYF.

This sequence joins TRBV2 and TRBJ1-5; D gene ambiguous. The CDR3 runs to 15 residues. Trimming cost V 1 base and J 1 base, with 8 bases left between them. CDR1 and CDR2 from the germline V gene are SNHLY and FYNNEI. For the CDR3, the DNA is TGTGCCAGCAGTGAAGACCCCGGGAGCAATCAGCCCCAGCATTTT. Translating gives CASSEDPGSNQPQHF.

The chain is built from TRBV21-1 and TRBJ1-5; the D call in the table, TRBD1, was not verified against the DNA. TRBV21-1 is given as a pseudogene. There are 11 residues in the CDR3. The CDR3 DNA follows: TGTGCCAGCAGCAAGCGACAGAATGGGCATTTT. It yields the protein CASSKRQNGHF.

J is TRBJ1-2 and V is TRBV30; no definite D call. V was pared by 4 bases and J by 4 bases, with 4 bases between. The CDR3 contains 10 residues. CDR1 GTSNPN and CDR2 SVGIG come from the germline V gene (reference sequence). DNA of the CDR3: TGTGCCTGGATCGCCTATGGCTACACCTTC. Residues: CAWIAYGYTF.

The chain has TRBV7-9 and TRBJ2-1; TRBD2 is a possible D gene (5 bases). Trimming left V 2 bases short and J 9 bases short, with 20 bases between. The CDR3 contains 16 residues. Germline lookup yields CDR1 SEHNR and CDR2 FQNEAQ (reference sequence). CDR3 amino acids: CASSLHGVVRVLEQFF. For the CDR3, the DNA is TGTGCCAGCAGCTTACACGGGGTTGTACGGGTGCTTGAGCAGTTCTTC.

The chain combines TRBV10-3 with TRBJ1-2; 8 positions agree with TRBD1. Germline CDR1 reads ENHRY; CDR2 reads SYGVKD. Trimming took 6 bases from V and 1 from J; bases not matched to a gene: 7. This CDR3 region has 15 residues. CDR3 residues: CAIRDRGKDNYGYTF. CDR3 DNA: TGTGCCATCAGAGACAGGGGAAAGGATAACTATGGCTACACCTTC.